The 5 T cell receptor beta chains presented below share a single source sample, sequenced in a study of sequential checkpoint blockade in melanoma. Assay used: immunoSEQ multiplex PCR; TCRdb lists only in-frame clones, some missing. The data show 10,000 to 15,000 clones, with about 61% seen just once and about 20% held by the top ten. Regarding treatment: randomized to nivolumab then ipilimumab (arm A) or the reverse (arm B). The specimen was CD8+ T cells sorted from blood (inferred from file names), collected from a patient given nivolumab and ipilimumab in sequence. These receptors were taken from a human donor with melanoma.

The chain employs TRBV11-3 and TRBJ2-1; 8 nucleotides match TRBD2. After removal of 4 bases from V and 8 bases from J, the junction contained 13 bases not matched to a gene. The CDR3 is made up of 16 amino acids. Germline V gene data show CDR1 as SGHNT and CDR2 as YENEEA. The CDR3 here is CASSSRGGQVVDEQFF. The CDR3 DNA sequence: TGTGCCAGCAGCTCACGCGGGGGGCAAGTAGTAGATGAGCAGTTCTTC.

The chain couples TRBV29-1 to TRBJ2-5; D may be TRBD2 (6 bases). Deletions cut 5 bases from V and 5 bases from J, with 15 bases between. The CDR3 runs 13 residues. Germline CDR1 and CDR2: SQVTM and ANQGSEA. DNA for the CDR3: TGCAGCGTTACCCTGGCGGGGCGGGAGACCCAGTACTTC. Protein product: CSVTLAGRETQYF.

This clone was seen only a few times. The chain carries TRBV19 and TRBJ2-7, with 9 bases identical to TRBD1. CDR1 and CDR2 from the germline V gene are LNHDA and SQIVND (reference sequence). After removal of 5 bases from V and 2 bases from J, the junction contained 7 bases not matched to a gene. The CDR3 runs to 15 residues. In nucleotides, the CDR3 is TGTGCCAGTAGTTGGGCCGGGACAGGGACCTACGAGCAGTACTTC. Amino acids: CASSWAGTGTYEQYF.

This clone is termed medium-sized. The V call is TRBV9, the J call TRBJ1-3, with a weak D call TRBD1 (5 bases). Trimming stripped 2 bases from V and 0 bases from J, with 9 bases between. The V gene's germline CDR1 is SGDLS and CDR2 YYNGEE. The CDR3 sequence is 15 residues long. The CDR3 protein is CASSVQGSSGNTIYF. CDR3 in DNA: TGTGCCAGCAGCGTCCAGGGTAGCTCTGGAAACACCATATATTTT.

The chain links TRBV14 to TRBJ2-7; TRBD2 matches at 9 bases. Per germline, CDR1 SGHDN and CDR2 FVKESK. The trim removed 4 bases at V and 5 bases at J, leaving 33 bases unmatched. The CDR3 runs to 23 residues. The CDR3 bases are TGTGCCAGCAGCCTCCTTAGCAGCCCGATCGTAGGGAAAAGCGCGGGAGGGCCTAACGAGCAGTACTTC. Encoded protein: CASSLLSSPIVGKSAGGPNEQYF. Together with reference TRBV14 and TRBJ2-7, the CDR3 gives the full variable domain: EAGVTQFPSHSVIEKGQTVTLRCDPISGHDNLYWYRRVMGKEIKFLLHFVKESKQDESGMPNNRFLAERTGGTYSTLKVQPAELEDSGVYFCASSLLSSPIVGKSAGGPNEQYFGPGTRLTVT.